The clone carrying this T cell receptor beta chain came up many times. This sample is drawn from a study of tumor and adjacent non-tumor tissue in lung cancer. TCRbeta libraries were built with three rounds of nested PCR, modified from ARM-PCR. TCRdb ran MiXCR on the multiplex PCR reads and lists one entry per CDR3 protein. The repertoire has tens of thousands of distinct CDR3 sequences, over 55% of them found once; the top ten carry roughly 10%. The template was RNA from unsorted bulk tissue. Between August and November 2014, newly diagnosed, chemotherapy-naive lung cancer patients underwent thoracic surgery in China. The CDR3 is 16 amino acids. Germline trimming cut 3 bases from V and 4 bases from J; bases unmatched to any gene: 6. The V gene's germline CDR1 is MDHEN and CDR2 SYDVKM.

This chain links TRBV28 with TRBJ1-4; 9 nucleotides agree with TRBD1. The sequenced sample was lung tumor tissue. This TCR was sampled from a middle-aged woman with non-small cell lung cancer. The CDR3 coding sequence is TGTGCCAGCAGTTTGAACAGGGGGCCGATTAATGAAAAACTGTTTTTT. Translating it yields CASSLNRGPINEKLFF.